The 22 T cell receptor beta chains listed next were all sequenced from one sample in a study of T-cell reconstitution after alpha-beta-depleted transplantation in children. Construction of the TCRbeta library involved unique molecular identifiers. TCRdb re-called the PCR reads with MiXCR, one entry per CDR3 protein. The data hold about 400,000 distinct CDR3 sequences, with approximately 12% observed a single time. This specimen was PBMCs, taken from the stem cell graft. These TCRs come from a human donor who donated a stem cell graft to a child with Fanconi anemia.

This clonotype occurred a few times. The chain has TRBV11-2 and TRBJ1-1; 7 bases agree with TRBD1. This CDR3 has 14 amino acids. V was clipped by 3 bases and J by 6 bases; unmatched bases: 7. Per germline, CDR1 SGHAT and CDR2 FQNNGV. The CDR3 is CASSFQGGVSEAFF. The CDR3, as DNA: TGTGCCAGCAGCTTTCAGGGGGGAGTATCTGAAGCTTTCTTT.

The V call is TRBV6-2 or TRBV6-3, the J call TRBJ2-1, with TRBD2 matching 7 bases. CDR1 is MNHEY, CDR2 SVGEGT, per germline. The CDR3 consists of 15 residues. With 5 bases clipped from V and 3 bases from J, the junction kept 7 bases outside the gene matches. The CDR3 DNA sequence: TGTGCCAGCAGTCTACTAGCGCCGATCTACAATGAGCAGTTCTTC. It is translated as CASSLLAPIYNEQFF.

The chain employs TRBV12-3 or TRBV12-4 and TRBJ1-5, with 9 nucleotides matching TRBD1. After removal of 5 bases from V and 9 bases from J, the junction contained 5 bases not matched to a gene. The CDR3 totals 13 residues. CDR3: CASSRTGAGPQHF. DNA of the CDR3: TGTGCCAGCAGTCGGACAGGGGCAGGGCCCCAGCATTTT.

Only a few counts were recorded for this clonotype. The chain carries TRBV5-1 and TRBJ1-1, with TRBD1 matching 11 bases. CDR1 and CDR2 from the germline V gene are SGHRS and YFSETQ. The CDR3 runs to 16 residues. V was pared by 4 bases and J by 0 bases, with 5 bases of the junction left unmatched. The CDR3 nucleotides read TGCGCCAGCAGCAGAGGACAGGGGGCGTTGAACACTGAAGCTTTCTTT. Translating it yields CASSRGQGALNTEAFF.

This clonotype was observed at least ten times. This chain connects TRBV29-1 to TRBJ1-2; 8 bases agree with TRBD1. Germline V gives CDR1 SQVTM, CDR2 ANQGSEA. V trimming: 6 bases; J trimming: 3 bases; junction bases outside the gene matches: 9. This CDR3 has 14 residues. The CDR3 nucleotides are TGCAGCGTCCTTGGACAGGGCCACGACTATGGCTACACCTTC. The encoded protein is CSVLGQGHDYGYTF.

On this clonotype: The missing conserved phenylalanine or tryptophan at the end of this CDR3 makes a read error likely. V usage is TRBV7-2 and J usage is TRBJ1-1; maybe TRBD1 (5 bases). The CDR3 extends over 12 amino acids. Deletions cut 8 bases from V and 7 bases from J, with 14 bases between. The germline V gene has CDR1 SGHTA and CDR2 FQGNSA. The CDR3 DNA reads TGTGCCAGCGGTGTAAGGGACGGTGAAGCTTTCCTT. This gives the protein CASGVRDGEAFL.

This sequence joins TRBV6-5 and TRBJ2-1; 10 bases are a match to TRBD2. Germline V gives CDR1 MNHEY, CDR2 SVGAGI. The CDR3 spans 15 residues. Germline trimming cut 4 bases from V and 4 bases from J; bases unmatched to any gene: 4. The CDR3 region has the DNA TGTGCCAGCAGTTTTACTAGCGGGGTTTACAATGAGCAGTTCTTC. It specifies CASSFTSGVYNEQFF.

With respect to this clonotype: This CDR3 fails to terminate in the conserved phenylalanine or tryptophan, so it likely reflects a read error. The V call is TRBV20-1, the J call TRBJ1-1, with 7 bases that match TRBD1. The trim removed 5 bases at V and 4 bases at J, leaving 10 bases unmatched. The V gene's germline CDR1 is DFQATT and CDR2 SNEGSKA (reference sequence). The CDR3 sequence is 14 residues long. CDR3 sequence reads: CSAPQTGRGTEAFY. In nucleotides, the CDR3 is TGCAGTGCTCCCCAGACAGGGAGGGGCACTGAAGCTTTCTAT.

This clonotype was seen a handful of times. CDR3 sequence reads: CASSQGRGLNTEAFF. Written as DNA, the CDR3 is TGTGCCAGCAGCCAAGGGCGGGGCTTGAACACTGAAGCTTTCTTT. The chain recombines TRBV3-1 with TRBJ1-1; a weak D match, TRBD1 (5 bases). The CDR3 is 15 residues long. The V end lost 1 base, the J end lost 0 bases, and 9 bases lay between the germline ends. The V gene's germline CDR1 is LGHDT and CDR2 YNNKEL (reference sequence).

The chain employs TRBV6-5 and TRBJ2-7; D is uncertain. CDR1 and CDR2 (germline): MNHEY, SVGAGI. Deletions cut 4 bases from V and 1 base from J, with 20 bases between. The CDR3 covers 17 residues. The CDR3 nucleotides are TGTGCCAGCAGTTGCCTGGGCGGACGGCACCTTTCCTACGAGCAGTACGTC. Residues: CASSCLGGRHLSYEQYV.

The chain joins TRBV29-1 to TRBJ2-7; D remains unclear. In germline, CDR1 is SQVTM, CDR2 ANQGSEA. The V end lost 6 bases, the J end lost 2 bases, and 8 bases lay between the germline ends. The CDR3 runs 11 residues. The CDR3 DNA reads as TGCAGCGTCCAAGCAGCCTACGAGCAGTACTTC. Amino acids: CSVQAAYEQYF.

The chain joins TRBV10-3 to TRBJ2-7; D not certain. Per germline, CDR1 ENHRY and CDR2 SYGVKD. The V and J ends lost 1 base and 6 bases respectively, with 4 bases between them. CDR3 length: 11 amino acids. The CDR3 coding sequence is TGTGCCATCAGTGAGTTCGGCGAGCAGTACTTC. Protein product: CAISEFGEQYF.

This clonotype was observed many times. V usage is TRBV5-1 and J usage is TRBJ2-3; 7 bases fit TRBD2. Germline V gives CDR1 SGHRS, CDR2 YFSETQ. The CDR3 is 15 amino acids. Losses at the gene ends were 0 bases for V and 4 bases for J; bases not matched to a gene: 5. CDR3 in amino acids: CASSLALAGADTQYF. The CDR3 DNA reads TGCGCCAGCAGCTTGGCGTTAGCGGGTGCAGATACGCAGTATTTT.

The rearrangement links TRBV29-1 to TRBJ2-5; the D call may be TRBD1 or TRBD2 (6 bases each). The germline V gene encodes CDR1 SQVTM and CDR2 ANQGSEA. The CDR3 sequence is 14 residues long. V shed 1 base and J shed 0 bases, with 9 bases lying between them. The CDR3 coding sequence is TGCAGCGTTGAAGGGGGGGCGTACCAAGAGACCCAGTACTTC. Its translation is CSVEGGAYQETQYF. Drawing the rest from reference TRBV29-1 and TRBJ2-5, the complete variable domain is SAVISQKPSRDICQRGTSLTIQCQVDSQVTMMFWYRQQPGQSLTLIATANQGSEATYESGFVIDKFPISRPNLTFSTLTVSNMSPEDSSIYLCSVEGGAYQETQYFGPGTRLLVL.

The gene calls are TRBV18 and TRBJ2-7, with 7 bases identical to TRBD1. The CDR3 covers 13 residues. The germline V gene has CDR1 KGHSH and CDR2 LQKENI. The V and J ends lost 8 bases and 6 bases, in that order; junction bases with no gene match: 10. The CDR3: CASTPSTGFEQYF. CDR3 coding DNA: TGTGCCAGCACCCCCTCGACAGGGTTCGAGCAGTACTTC.

The chain has TRBV20-1 and TRBJ2-6; D remains ambiguous. The CDR3 covers 15 residues. The ends were cut back, 6 bases at V and 4 bases at J, with 16 bases in the middle. Germline loops: CDR1 DFQATT, CDR2 SNEGSKA (reference sequence). The CDR3 region is CSAKPPPEGANVLTF. CDR3 in DNA: TGCAGTGCGAAACCCCCCCCGGAGGGGGCCAACGTCCTGACTTTC.

J is TRBJ1-2 and V is TRBV7-8, with a tentative D call TRBD1 (5 bases). V shed 1 base and J shed 5 bases, with 11 bases lying between them. Germline-derived CDR1 and CDR2 are SGHVS and FQNEAQ. This CDR3 is built from 14 residues. CDR3 bases: TGTGCCAGCAGCTTAGTAGGGGAGCGTTATGGCTACACCTTC. It translates to CASSLVGERYGYTF.

CDR3 sequence (DNA): TGTGCCACCAGTGATCCTGGGAGGGGATCGGATCAGCCCCAGCATTTT. Protein: CATSDPGRGSDQPQHF. The V gene is TRBV24-1, the J gene TRBJ1-5, with D possibly being TRBD1 (5 bases). Germline values: CDR1 KGHDR, CDR2 SFDVKD. Between the trimmed V and J ends, which lost 3 bases and 5 bases, there was a span of 16 bases. CDR3 length: 16 amino acids.

This clonotype occurred a few times. This chain uses TRBV7-2 with TRBJ2-3; D tentatively reads TRBD1 or TRBD2 (5 bases each). Trimming cost V 1 base and J 2 bases, with 10 bases left between them. The CDR3 sequence is 15 residues long. Germline CDR1 is SGHTA and CDR2 is FQGNSA. The CDR3 loop is CASSLVRGATDTQYF. Here the CDR3 DNA reads TGTGCCAGCAGCTTAGTGAGGGGTGCCACAGATACGCAGTATTTT.

DNA of the CDR3: TGTGCCAGCAGTGAATACAAGGGGCCGGAGACCCAGTACTTC. It specifies CASSEYKGPETQYF. The rearrangement joins TRBV25-1 to TRBJ2-5, with a possible D match to TRBD1 (5 bases). The V end lost 0 bases, the J end lost 5 bases, and 10 bases lay between the germline ends. The germline V gene has CDR1 MGHDK and CDR2 SYGVNS. The CDR3 covers 14 residues.

This clonotype was counted between two and nine times. J is TRBJ2-4 and V is TRBV2; D possibly matches TRBD1 or TRBD2 (6 bases each). This CDR3 region has 11 residues. Per germline, CDR1 SNHLY and CDR2 FYNNEI. The V end lost 4 bases, the J end lost 14 bases, and 12 bases lay between the germline ends. Here the CDR3 reads CASSVLGGKYF. CDR3 DNA: TGTGCCAGCAGTGTTCTGGGGGGCAAGTACTTC.

This clonotype was picked up many times. The J gene is TRBJ2-1, the V gene TRBV14; D possibly corresponds to TRBD1 (6 bases). The CDR3 has 12 amino acids. Trimming stripped 2 bases from V and 16 bases from J, with 15 bases between. Looked up from germline, CDR1 is SGHDN and CDR2 is FVKESK. CDR3 coding DNA: TGTGCCAGCAGCCAAATACGACAGGAACAATTCTTC. Amino acids: CASSQIRQEQFF.